These T cell receptor beta chains were read from a single sample in a study of blood T cells in healthy people across ages. In TCRdb, the 5' RACE reads were re-called with MiXCR into one record per CDR3 protein. The table lists about 1.5 million distinct CDR3 sequences, 35% to 45% of them singletons. Sequencing was performed on blood. These receptor sequences come from a woman aged 18-35 years in good health. Each CDR3 is given with its conserved first and last residue. D genes are given only for firm matches. Where a row states a size, it is once, few, many or the class of an expanded clone; other rows omit it.

V	size	J	D	DNA	CDR3
TRBV7-2	few	TRBJ2-3	.	TGTGCCAGCAGCTTAGCGCGAGGGGTGGGGACAGATACGCAGTATTTT	CASSLARGVGTDTQYF
TRBV27	.	TRBJ1-1	TRBD1	TGTGCCAGCAGTTTTTCACAGGGGTGGACTGAAGCTTTCTTT	CASSFSQGWTEAFF
TRBV10-3	.	TRBJ2-5	.	TGTGCCATCAGGGAGCCGGGGATCAATGAGCAGTACTTC	CAIREPGINEQYF
TRBV5-1	many	TRBJ1-2	.	TGCGCCAGCAGCTTGGACGGCCCGGGGACCTATGGCTACACCTTC	CASSLDGPGTYGYTF
TRBV4-1	.	TRBJ1-4	TRBD1	TGCGCCAGCAGCCGGACAGGGTTGATTAATGAAAAACTGTTTTTT	CASSRTGLINEKLFF
TRBV28	.	TRBJ2-7	TRBD1	TGTGCCAGCAGTTTATGGGGACAGGGGGCGGGCGAGCAGTACTTC	CASSLWGQGAGEQYF
TRBV14	.	TRBJ2-3	.	TGTGCCAGCAGCCGGAACTCATGGGATACGCAGTATTTT	CASSRNSWDTQYF
TRBV6-2/TRBV6-3	.	TRBJ2-3	.	TGTGCCAGTGGTCCTCGCACAGATACGCAGTATTTT	CASGPRTDTQYF
TRBV20-1	.	TRBJ2-7	.	TGCAGTGGAATTCCGGTCAGGGAAATTCCCTACGAGCAGTACTTC	CSGIPVREIPYEQYF
TRBV20-1	.	TRBJ1-4	.	TGCAGTGCCTGGGCCGCCAATGGCGAAAAACTGTTTTTT	CSAWAANGEKLFF
TRBV4-2	.	TRBJ2-7	TRBD1	TGTGCCAGCAGCCAGGAACAGGGGCGATTCTACGAGCAGTACTTC	CASSQEQGRFYEQYF
TRBV5-4	few	TRBJ2-3	.	TGTGCCAGCAGCTTTTTCCGGGACGGGACAGATACGCAGTATTTT	CASSFFRDGTDTQYF
TRBV7-9	.	TRBJ1-5	TRBD1	TGTGCCAGCAGCTCCGGGACAGGGGGCACTTATAGCAATCAGCCCCAGCATTTT	CASSSGTGGTYSNQPQHF
TRBV27	.	TRBJ2-5	TRBD1	TGTGCCAGCAGACCCGGGACAGTAGGAAAAGAGACCCAGTACTTC	CASRPGTVGKETQYF
TRBV27	.	TRBJ1-6	.	TGTGCCAGCAGTTTTAGGGGTGAAAATTCACCCCTCCACTTT	CASSFRGENSPLHF
TRBV20-1	few	TRBJ2-3	TRBD2	TGCAGTGCCAAGAATCTAGCGGGGGGCACAGATACGCAGTATTTT	CSAKNLAGGTDTQYF
TRBV25-1	few	TRBJ2-1	TRBD2	TGTGCCAGCAGTGAGGCTAGCGGGGCCCGCTCCTACAATGAGCAGTTCTTC	CASSEASGARSYNEQFF
TRBV2	.	TRBJ2-7	.	TGTGCCAGCAGGCAGGGTCATTACGAGCAGTACTTC	CASRQGHYEQYF
TRBV12-3/TRBV12-4	.	TRBJ2-1	.	TGTGCCAGCAGTTTCAGTCTTACAGGTCTAGTGGAGCAGTTCTTC	CASSFSLTGLVEQFF
TRBV5-1	.	TRBJ1-1	.	TGCGCCAGCTGCTCGGGGGGAAACACTGAAGCTTTCTTT	CASCSGGNTEAFF
TRBV6-1	few	TRBJ1-2	.	TGTGCCAGCAGTGGGGATCCCGGACAGTCTCCTTGGGGCTATGGCTACACCTTC	CASSGDPGQSPWGYGYTF
TRBV3-1	.	TRBJ1-1	.	TGTGCCAGCAGCACGGCCCCCGGGGGGAACACTGAAGCTTTCTTT	CASSTAPGGNTEAFF
TRBV20-1	.	TRBJ2-7	TRBD2	TGCAGTGCTAGAAACCTAGCGGGAGGGTCCTACGAGCAGTACTTC	CSARNLAGGSYEQYF
TRBV20-1	.	TRBJ1-1	.	TGCAGTGCTAGAGATGGGCAAGTGGGGACTTTGTTCACTGAAGCTTTCTTT	CSARDGQVGTLFTEAFF
TRBV5-1	.	TRBJ2-7	.	TGCGCCAGCAGCTTAGACAGCACCCCCTACGAGCAGTACTTC	CASSLDSTPYEQYF
TRBV4-3	.	TRBJ1-1	.	TGCGCCAGCAACCAAGGGAGGGTGAACACTGAAGCTTTCTTT	CASNQGRVNTEAFF
TRBV12-3/TRBV12-4	once	TRBJ1-6	.	TGTGCCAGCAGTTTAGTGGGGGAAGTTTCACCCCTCCACTTT	CASSLVGEVSPLHF
TRBV10-3	.	TRBJ1-3	TRBD1	TGTGCCATCAGTGAAAGTCAGGGGGGCTCTGGAAACACCATATATTTT	CAISESQGGSGNTIYF
TRBV28	few	TRBJ2-3	TRBD2	TGTGCCAGCAACCTAGCGGGAGGAGATACGCAGTATTTT	CASNLAGGDTQYF
TRBV24-1	once	TRBJ2-1	TRBD2	TGTGCCACCAGTCCCCTCCGGACTAGCGGGAGACCTACTTACAATGAGCAGTTCTTC	CATSPLRTSGRPTYNEQFF
TRBV6-5	once	TRBJ2-7	.	TGTGCCATCGCTATGGGTCAGGGTCCCTACGAGCAGTACTTC	CAIAMGQGPYEQYF
TRBV29-1	.	TRBJ1-1	.	TGCAGCGGCCGGGCCTTCACTGAAGCTTTCTTT	CSGRAFTEAFF
TRBV3-1	few	TRBJ2-5	.	TGTGCCAGCAGCCAAGGTCACTCCCGGAGGACCCAGTACTTC	CASSQGHSRRTQYF
TRBV12-3/TRBV12-4	.	TRBJ1-5	TRBD1	TGTGCCAGCAGTTTAGACAGGGGTTTCCAGCCCCAGCATTTT	CASSLDRGFQPQHF
TRBV7-2	.	TRBJ2-4	.	TGTGCCAGCAGCGTTACAGATACTGCGGCCAAAAACAGTCAGTACTTC	CASSVTDTAAKNSQYF
TRBV20-1	.	TRBJ2-2	TRBD2	TGCAGTGCTAGAGATTCAGCGGGAGGGCCTTACACCGGGGAGCTGTTTTTT	CSARDSAGGPYTGELFF
TRBV12-3/TRBV12-4	.	TRBJ2-7	.	TGTGCCACCCGAGTGGGAAGGGCTTTTGAGCAGTACTTC	CATRVGRAFEQYF
TRBV19	many	TRBJ1-5	.	TGTGCCAGTAGTAGAGGGCGAGATCAGCCCCAGCATTTT	CASSRGRDQPQHF
TRBV21-1	few	TRBJ1-1	.	TGTGCCAGCAGCCTTCGAGGACAGGGGAACACTGAAGCTTTCTTT	CASSLRGQGNTEAFF
TRBV11-2	.	TRBJ1-1	.	TGTGCCAGCAGCCCACGACCGGGCGGTATGAACACTGAAGCTTTCTTT	CASSPRPGGMNTEAFF
TRBV10-3	.	TRBJ2-5	.	TGTGCCATCAAACGAACGGGACACAACCAAGAGACCCAGTACTTC	CAIKRTGHNQETQYF
TRBV3-1	.	TRBJ1-1	.	TGTGCCAGCAGCCAAGCTGCAGGAGGGACTGAAGCTTTCTTT	CASSQAAGGTEAFF
TRBV20-1	.	TRBJ1-1	TRBD1	TGCAGTGCTAGTAGGGGGCGGGACACTGAAGCTTTCTTT	CSASRGRDTEAFF
TRBV20-1	.	TRBJ2-5	TRBD1	TGCAGTGCACCCACGGACAGGAAAGAGACCCAGTACTTC	CSAPTDRKETQYF
TRBV12-3/TRBV12-4	few	TRBJ2-5	.	TGTGCCAGCAGTTTGTCCGCCTCCCGGGAGACCCAGTACTTC	CASSLSASRETQYF
TRBV20-1	.	TRBJ2-7	TRBD1	TGCAGTGCTAGTTTCGGACAGGGACCCTACGAGCAGTACTTC	CSASFGQGPYEQYF
TRBV4-1	few	TRBJ2-1	TRBD1	TGCGCCAGCAGCCAATGGGCCAGGGGGCTCTCGAAAACCTACAATGAGCAGTTCTTC	CASSQWARGLSKTYNEQFF
TRBV7-2	.	TRBJ2-7	.	TGTGCCAGCAGCTTAGTTGCCGGTCTCCTCAGGAATGAGCAGTACTTC	CASSLVAGLLRNEQYF
TRBV25-1	once	TRBJ1-1	.	TGTGCCAGCAGTGACCCCCCCACAAAAACTTTCTTT	CASSDPPTKTFF
TRBV7-2	few	TRBJ2-1	TRBD2	TGTGCCACCCGACTAGCGAGCTACAATGAGCAGTTCTTC	CATRLASYNEQFF
TRBV20-1	.	TRBJ2-1	TRBD2	TGCAGTGCTGCTGGACTAGCGGGAGCTGAGCAGTTCTTC	CSAAGLAGAEQFF
TRBV7-9	.	TRBJ1-2	.	TGTGCCAGCGAGGTGGGGAGCGGTGGCTACACCTTC	CASEVGSGGYTF
TRBV29-1	many	TRBJ1-1	TRBD1	TGCAGCGGAAGACAGGGGTGGGGAATGAACACTGAAGCTTTCTTT	CSGRQGWGMNTEAFF
TRBV29-1	few	TRBJ2-5	.	TGCAGCGTTGGCCTACAGCTCCAAGAGACCCAGTACTTC	CSVGLQLQETQYF